This entry concerns a single T cell receptor beta chain. The antigen remains undetermined. Germline assignment: CDR1 SGHDN and CDR2 FVKESK. This CDR3 contains 15 residues. V shed 4 bases and J 1 base; nucleotides not matched to a gene: 6. Positive CCR7 selection of CD45RO-negative cells yielded the naive CD8 cells, and terminally differentiated effector memory CD45RA+ cells were excluded. Repertoires were generated with immunoSEQ multiplex PCR, while TCRdb's copy carries only in-frame clones and drops some. The table has around 700,000 clones, about 91% seen once; the top ten hold 24%. This record comes from a study of shared clonotypes between healthy human individuals. In the study overall: Three plates each covered CD4 naive and memory; CD8 naive two, CD8 memory one. Overall study findings and caveats: For sorted subsets, rarefaction showed incomplete sequencing despite large depth. Naive subsets usually exceeded memory subsets in estimated richness.

The source is a man aged 30 to 39 in good health. J is TRBJ2-7 and V is TRBV14, with 8 bases lining up with TRBD1. Sample: naive CD8+ T cells sorted from blood. The CDR3: CASSPETGGSYEQYF. The CDR3 DNA reads as TGTGCCAGCAGCCCAGAAACAGGGGGATCCTACGAGCAGTACTTC.